The clone carrying this T cell receptor beta chain was seen only once. Its matching antigen is unknown. The germline CDR1 and CDR2 sequences are MNHEY and SVGAGI. V was pared by 8 bases and J by 5 bases, with 7 bases of the junction left unmatched. The length of the CDR3 is 14 residues. The sample comes from a study of cytomegalovirus exposure and HLA in healthy donors. Study findings and constraints: CMV antigen specificity was confirmed in vitro for a few CMV-associated chains. Later analysis suggested links between common viral pathogens and several top significant clusters. According to the study, roughly 180 TCR beta chains were cytomegalovirus-associated.

In the PCR, 60 Vbeta and 13 Jbeta primers were used. Profiling relied on immunoSEQ multiplex PCR, and the TCRdb table lists in-frame clones only, not all of them. The sample includes about 140,000 clones, approximately 78% of them seen just once. The chain employs TRBV6-5 and TRBJ2-3; 10 bases fit TRBD2. The source of this sequence is a female donor in good health and CMV-seronegative. The source material was PBMCs. CDR3 bases: TGTGCCAGCCAGCGGGGGGGGCCCCAAGATACGCAGTATTTT. Amino acid sequence: CASQRGGPQDTQYF.